The following is a T cell receptor (beta chain) sequence with its context. The record originates from a study of blood T cell repertoires in COVID-19. Turning to the study itself: Some COVID-19 samples were acute and others convalescent; all came from the United States, Italy and Spain. The analysed material was cDNA or gDNA that came from T cells, B-cell-depleted T cells, or PBMCs.

Per the original data handling: Amplified reference gene primers provided the basis for estimating nucleated cell counts. Generated by immunoSEQ multiplex PCR, the TCRdb table keeps only in-frame clones and is missing some. That table is the source of V, J and clone size, and D and trimming were worked out from the DNA. The sample has around 260,000 clones, approximately 86% seen once. The trim removed 4 bases at V and 8 bases at J, leaving 12 bases unmatched. CDR1 SGHDT and CDR2 YYEEEE come from the germline V gene. This CDR3 is built from 15 residues. The sequencing input was peripheral blood. The genes are TRBV5-6 and TRBJ1-2, with 9 bases fitting TRBD1. The source of this sequence is a middle-aged man who had recovered from COVID-19. CDR3 protein: CASSPVWGQGWGYTF. CDR3 sequence (DNA): TGTGCCAGCAGCCCCGTCTGGGGACAGGGTTGGGGCTACACCTTC. Using reference TRBV5-6 and TRBJ1-2 for the parts outside the CDR3, the full variable domain is DAGVTQSPTHLIKTRGQQVTLRCSPKSGHDTVSWYQQALGQGPQFIFQYYEEEERQRGNFPDRFSGHQFPNYSSELNVNALLLGDSALYLCASSPVWGQGWGYTFGSGTRLTVV.